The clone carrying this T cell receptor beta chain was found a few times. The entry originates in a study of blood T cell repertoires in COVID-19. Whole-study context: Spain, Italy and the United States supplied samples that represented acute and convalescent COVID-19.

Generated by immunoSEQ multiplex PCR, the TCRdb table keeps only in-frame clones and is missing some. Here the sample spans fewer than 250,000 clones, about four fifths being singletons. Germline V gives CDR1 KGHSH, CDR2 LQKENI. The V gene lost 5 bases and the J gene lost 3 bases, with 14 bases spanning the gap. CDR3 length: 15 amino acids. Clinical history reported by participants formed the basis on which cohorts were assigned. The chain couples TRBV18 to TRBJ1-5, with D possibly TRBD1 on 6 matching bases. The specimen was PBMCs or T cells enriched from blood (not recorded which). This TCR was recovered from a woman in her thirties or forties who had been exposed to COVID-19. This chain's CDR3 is CASSSWDTNNQPQHF. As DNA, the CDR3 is TGTGCCAGCTCATCATGGGACACCAACAATCAGCCCCAGCATTTT.